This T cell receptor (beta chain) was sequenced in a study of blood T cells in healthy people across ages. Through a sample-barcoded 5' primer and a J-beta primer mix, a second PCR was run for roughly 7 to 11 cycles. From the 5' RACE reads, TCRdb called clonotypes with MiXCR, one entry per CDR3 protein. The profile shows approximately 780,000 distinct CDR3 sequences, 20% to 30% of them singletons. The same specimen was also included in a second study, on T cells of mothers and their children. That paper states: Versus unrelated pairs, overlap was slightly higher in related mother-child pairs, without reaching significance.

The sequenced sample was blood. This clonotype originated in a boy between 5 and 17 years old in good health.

The CDR3 sequence is CASSRQPAGVNNEQFF. The DNA for the CDR3 is TGTGCCAGCAGTCGTCAACCAGCGGGGGTGAACAATGAGCAGTTCTTC. This rearrangement joins TRBV14 to TRBJ2-1, with 8 bases matching TRBD2. This CDR3 comprises 16 residues. The V segment lost 6 bases and the J segment 5 bases; nucleotides outside the gene matches: 12. Germline V lookup: CDR1 SGHDN, CDR2 FVKESK.